A selection of T cell receptor beta chains follows, all from one sample in a study of molecular identifiers for immune sequencing clone quantification. TCRdb redid the calling of the PCR reads with MiXCR, one entry per CDR3 protein. The data contain under 600,000 distinct CDR3 sequences, 20% to 25% of them seen just once; the ten biggest clones take up around 0.84%. Sequenced: naive CD8+ T cells from blood, with Jurkat cell RNA spiked in. The receptors stem from a human donor in good health. Some libraries in this study had Jurkat cell RNA spiked in. Each CDR3 is given with its conserved first and last residue. The D gene is left open where the match is weak. Only some rows state a clone size, as once, few, many or a class for expanded clones.

D	J	size	V	CDR3	DNA
TRBD1	TRBJ1-5	.	TRBV7-9	CASSRDRGSGQPQHF	TGTGCCAGCAGCCGAGACAGGGGTTCTGGTCAGCCCCAGCATTTT
TRBD2	TRBJ2-2	many	TRBV29-1	CSVEGLAGYTGELFF	TGCAGCGTTGAGGGACTAGCGGGGTACACCGGGGAGCTGTTTTTT
TRBD1	TRBJ2-7	many	TRBV27	CASSFGHRGYEQYF	TGTGCCAGCAGTTTTGGTCACAGGGGCTACGAGCAGTACTTC
TRBD2	TRBJ2-7	few	TRBV12-5	CASGLEIAGGFDEQYF	TGTGCTAGTGGTTTGGAAATAGCGGGGGGATTCGACGAGCAGTACTTC
.	TRBJ1-5	many	TRBV27	CASSWDSNQPQHF	TGTGCCAGTAGTTGGGATAGCAATCAGCCCCAGCATTTT
TRBD2	TRBJ2-5	.	TRBV12-3/TRBV12-4	CASSLRGLADFQETQYF	TGTGCCAGCAGTTTACGTGGACTAGCGGACTTCCAAGAGACCCAGTACTTC
.	TRBJ2-7	few	TRBV7-9	CASRPVMDVTSYEQYF	TGTGCCAGCAGGCCAGTCATGGACGTAACCTCCTACGAGCAGTACTTC
.	TRBJ1-3	few	TRBV19	CASSLQDAGNTIYF	TGTGCCAGTAGCCTACAGGACGCTGGAAACACCATATATTTT
.	TRBJ1-2	many	TRBV7-6	CASSSDPSRYTF	TGTGCCAGCAGCTCCGATCCATCTCGCTACACCTTC
.	TRBJ2-1	few	TRBV3-1	CASSHLEGRSYNEQFF	TGTGCCAGCAGCCACTTGGAGGGCCGGTCCTACAATGAGCAGTTCTTC
TRBD1	TRBJ2-7	few	TRBV4-3	CASSQGQGAEQYF	TGCGCCAGCAGCCAAGGACAGGGGGCCGAGCAGTACTTC
.	TRBJ1-1	many	TRBV4-3	CASSQDGSGVNTEAFF	TGCGCCAGCAGCCAAGATGGTTCGGGGGTGAACACTGAAGCTTTCTTT
.	TRBJ2-3	many	TRBV19	CASSIADTQYF	TGTGCCAGTAGTATCGCAGATACGCAGTATTTT
.	TRBJ1-1	.	TRBV6-5	CASSFSFSGFKRAEAFF	TGTGCCAGCAGTTTCTCGTTTTCAGGTTTTAAAAGGGCTGAAGCTTTCTTT
TRBD2	TRBJ2-7	few	TRBV28	CASSFKRDSYEQYF	TGTGCCAGCAGTTTTAAGCGGGACTCCTACGAGCAGTACTTC
.	TRBJ1-1	many	TRBV29-1	CSARNTEAFF	TGCAGCGCCCGGAACACTGAAGCTTTCTTT
.	TRBJ2-4	few	TRBV2	CASSENQLAKNIQYF	TGTGCCAGCAGTGAAAATCAGCTAGCCAAAAACATTCAGTACTTC
.	TRBJ2-1	.	TRBV25-1	CASSPVSSYNEQFF	TGTGCCAGCAGTCCAGTGAGCTCCTACAATGAGCAGTTCTTC
.	TRBJ2-1	few	TRBV28	CASSPKTYYNEQFF	TGTGCCAGCAGTCCTAAAACTTACTACAATGAGCAGTTCTTC
TRBD1	TRBJ2-7	.	TRBV5-5	CASSLQGIPHEQYF	TGTGCCAGCAGCTTACAGGGGATACCCCACGAGCAGTACTTC